One and the same sample provided the 15 T cell receptor beta chains below, sequenced in a study of blood T cell repertoires in COVID-19. Using immunoSEQ multiplex PCR, the repertoire was profiled, and TCRdb retains in-frame clones only, with some absent. Of about 280,000 clones in the sample, around 87% were seen once. The sequenced sample was peripheral blood. The receptors were gathered from a young woman who had recovered from COVID-19.

This clone has just a few counts. This rearrangement joins TRBV5-1 to TRBJ2-7; TRBD2 agrees at 8 bases. Germline values: CDR1 SGHRS, CDR2 YFSETQ. V lost 4 bases to trimming and J lost 5 bases; unmatched junction nucleotides: 8. The length of the CDR3 is 14 residues. The CDR3 nucleotides read TGCGCCAGCAGCCCCGGGACTAGTGGCCACGAGCAGTACTTC. This encodes CASSPGTSGHEQYF.

This clone has more than one count but fewer than ten. This sequence joins TRBV11-2 and TRBJ2-7; D is ambiguous. The CDR3 runs 13 residues. Germline loops: CDR1 SGHAT, CDR2 FQNNGV. Between the trimmed V and J ends, which lost 4 bases and 1 base, there was a span of 8 bases. The chain's CDR3 is CASSYQTSYEQYF. DNA for the CDR3: TGTGCCAGCAGCTACCAAACTTCCTACGAGCAGTACTTC.

This clone was found once. The chain recombines TRBV2 with TRBJ2-1; D is unresolved. The CDR3 has 12 residues. In germline, CDR1 is SNHLY, CDR2 FYNNEI. The V end was cut by 6 bases, the J end by 9 bases, with 12 bases between. The CDR3 region has the DNA TGTGCCAGCAGCCCAACGGGTCCTGAGCAGTTCTTC. Amino acids: CASSPTGPEQFF.

The genes are TRBV28 and TRBJ1-5; maybe TRBD1 (6 bases). Trimming cost V 6 bases and J 2 bases, with 14 bases left between them. CDR3 length: 15 amino acids. Germline values: CDR1 MDHEN, CDR2 SYDVKM. CDR3 region: CASSKQGRGNQPQHF. In DNA form, the CDR3 reads TGTGCCAGCAGCAAACAGGGACGTGGCAATCAGCCCCAGCATTTT.

V is TRBV28 and J is TRBJ2-5, with 8 nucleotides matching TRBD2. This CDR3 has 16 amino acids. Germline lookup yields CDR1 MDHEN and CDR2 SYDVKM. The J segment lost 5 bases and the V segment lost 2 bases, leaving 10 bases of the junction unmatched. The CDR3 bases are TGTGCCAGCAGTTTAAGGGGTAGCGGGACGGAGGAGACCCAGTACTTC. Amino acids: CASSLRGSGTEETQYF.

This clone was seen a handful of times. This chain links TRBV3-1 (or the pseudogene TRBV3-2) with TRBJ1-3; no clear D. Germline lookup yields CDR1 LGHDT and CDR2 YNNKEL (reference sequence). The CDR3 consists of 16 residues. V shed 2 bases and J shed 1 base, with 12 bases lying between them. CDR3 amino acids: CASSQSGLGSGNTIYF. CDR3 nucleotide sequence: TGTGCCAGCAGCCAATCGGGTTTGGGTTCTGGAAACACCATATATTTT.

V usage is TRBV9 and J usage is TRBJ1-3; TRBD1 aligns across 7 bases. The CDR3 loop spans 16 amino acids. Germline trimming cut 2 bases from V and 2 bases from J; bases unmatched to any gene: 7. CDR1 is SGDLS, CDR2 YYNGEE, per germline. Here the CDR3 DNA reads TGTGCCAGCAGCGTGGCGGCCACAGGGGCTGGAAACACCATATATTTT. Its translation: CASSVAATGAGNTIYF.

The V and J genes are TRBV11-2 and TRBJ2-1; no clear D. The CDR3 sequence is 13 residues long. The germline V and J ends were trimmed by 0 bases and 7 bases, with 7 bases remaining between them. Germline V lookup: CDR1 SGHAT, CDR2 FQNNGV. The CDR3 region is CASSLELNNEQFF. The CDR3 DNA is TGTGCCAGCAGCTTAGAACTAAATAATGAGCAGTTCTTC.

The chain employs TRBV5-5 and TRBJ1-1; no clear D gene. Germline V lookup: CDR1 SGHKS, CDR2 YYEKEE (reference sequence). The CDR3 is 14 residues long. Trimming cost V 1 base and J 0 bases, with 7 bases left between them. CDR3 residues: CASSLYSMNTEAFF. The CDR3 DNA reads TGTGCCAGCAGCTTGTACAGCATGAACACTGAAGCTTTCTTT.

The chain links TRBV9 to TRBJ1-5; 9 bases map to TRBD1. Per the germline V gene, CDR1 is SGDLS and CDR2 is YYNGEE. The CDR3 sequence is 15 residues long. Unmatched junction bases numbered 4, after V lost 0 bases and J lost 6 bases. The CDR3 is CASSVGGQGGQPQHF. CDR3 DNA: TGTGCCAGCAGCGTAGGGGGACAGGGAGGTCAGCCCCAGCATTTT.

The V call is TRBV19, the J call TRBJ1-2; 7 nucleotides line up with TRBD1. The CDR3 consists of 14 residues. Germline CDR1 reads LNHDA; CDR2 reads SQIVND (reference sequence). J gave up 5 bases and V 6 bases, and 9 bases lay outside the gene matches. The CDR3 coding sequence is TGTGCCAGTAGCTCGACAGGGATCGGTTATGGCTACACCTTC. Its protein is CASSSTGIGYGYTF.

The chain couples TRBV9 to TRBJ1-4; D remains ambiguous. V gave up 6 bases and J gave up 10 bases, with 19 bases separating them. The CDR3 consists of 14 residues. Germline-derived CDR1 and CDR2 are SGDLS and YYNGEE. CDR3 nucleotides: TGTGCCAGCATGGGCAGGCGGGATTCACTAAAACTGTTTTTT. The encoded protein is CASMGRRDSLKLFF. The full variable domain, with the rest looked up from reference TRBV9 and TRBJ1-4, is DSGVTQTPKHLITATGQRVTLRCSPRSGDLSVYWYQQSLDQGLQFLIQYYNGEERAKGNILERFSAQQFPDLHSELNLSSLELGDSALYFCASMGRRDSLKLFFGSGTQLSVL.

The chain links TRBV11-2 to TRBJ1-3, with a weak D call TRBD1 (5 bases). The CDR3 is made up of 15 amino acids. The V gene's germline CDR1 is SGHAT and CDR2 FQNNGV. V was trimmed by 6 bases and J by 2 bases, leaving 14 bases between them. The CDR3 protein is CASRTPQGTGNTIYF. The CDR3 nucleotides are TGTGCCAGCAGGACACCCCAGGGAACTGGAAACACCATATATTTT. The full variable domain, its missing parts supplied by reference TRBV11-2 and TRBJ1-3, is EAGVAQSPRYKIIEKRQSVAFWCNPISGHATLYWYQQILGQGPKLLIQFQNNGVVDDSQLPKDRFSAERLKGVDSTLKIQPAKLEDSAVYLCASRTPQGTGNTIYFGEGSWLTVV.

The rearrangement links TRBV7-2 to TRBJ1-2, with D hard to call. The germline CDR1 and CDR2 sequences are SGHTA and FQGNSA. The CDR3 totals 14 residues. V gave up 5 bases and J gave up 0 bases, with 10 bases separating them. The CDR3 loop reads CASSPQISNYGYTF. CDR3 coding DNA: TGTGCCAGCAGCCCACAGATATCTAACTATGGCTACACCTTC. The full variable domain, with the rest looked up from reference TRBV7-2 and TRBJ1-2, is GAGVSQSPSNKVTEKGKDVELRCDPISGHTALYWYRQSLGQGLEFLIYFQGNSAPDKSGLPSDRFSAERTGGSVSTLTIQRTQQEDSAVYLCASSPQISNYGYTFGSGTRLTVV.

V is TRBV10-3 and J is TRBJ2-7; 7 positions match TRBD1. CDR3 length: 15 amino acids. Germline CDR1 is ENHRY and CDR2 is SYGVKD. The junction had 12 bases not matched to a gene; V was cut back by 8 bases and J by 2 bases. The CDR3: CAIGSGTERTYEQYF. The CDR3, as DNA: TGTGCCATCGGATCCGGGACAGAGAGAACCTACGAGCAGTACTTC.